This T cell receptor beta chain was found in a study of T cells after yellow fever vaccination. This clonotype occurred a few times. What it binds is unknown. Germline V gene lookup returns CDR1 MNHEY and CDR2 SMNVEV (reference sequence). The CDR3 loop spans 14 amino acids. Trimming left V 1 base short and J 7 bases short, with 13 bases between. Via MiXCR, TCRdb re-called the 5' RACE reads, giving one row per CDR3 protein. The sample yields around 310,000 distinct CDR3 sequences, roughly 9.4% seen once. Notes on the study in general: Reappearing after the booster were most of the clones from primary vaccination (less than 97% CD4, approximately 88% CD8). Clonotypes appearing in both CD4 and CD8 compartments existed, and their share was small. Repertoires obtained by FACS sorting could include abundant clonotypes that entered as contaminants from the bulk population.

The specimen was PBMCs, collected on the day of the first yellow fever vaccination. The rearrangement joins TRBV27 to TRBJ1-1; D is perhaps TRBD1 (5 bases). The receptor was derived from a man aged 18 to 30 who received the YFV17D yellow fever vaccine. The CDR3 nucleotides read TGTGCCAGCAGTTTATATCGGGGCCTCCTTGAAGCTTTCTTT. It specifies CASSLYRGLLEAFF.